What follows are 27 T cell receptor beta chains derived from one specimen sequenced in a study of OX40 agonist ivuxolimab in advanced cancers. The library was prepared using the immunoSEQ multiplex PCR assay. The immuneACCESS repertoire file appears here via TCRdb, limited to in-frame rearrangements. These files lack a portion of the clones; in checked studies, under half of the deficit traces to unresolved V genes, and the cause of the others is not known. The sample table holds around 56,000 clones, of which 70% to 85% were seen once. Together, the top ten hold 3.5% to 4.5% of the sample. The sample was CD4+ or CD8+ T cells sorted from blood, taken in a trial of the OX40 agonist ivuxolimab. Every receptor here comes from an adult with an advanced solid tumor such as melanoma, head and neck, liver or kidney cancer.

V gene TRBV7-8 combines with J gene TRBJ2-5, with no clear D. Gene TRBJ2-7 matches the end of the DNA better, so the J call may be wrong. The CDR3 is 13 residues long. The germline CDR1 and CDR2 sequences are SGHVS and FQNEAQ. Here the CDR3 DNA reads TGTGCCAGCAGCTTAGGACCAGACTACGAGCAGTACTTC. It yields the protein CASSLGPDYEQYF.

This chain connects TRBV5-5 to TRBJ2-5; TRBD2 matches at 10 bases. Germline CDR1 and CDR2: SGHKS and YYEKEE (reference sequence). The ends lost 1 base at V and 5 bases at J; junction bases unmatched: 8. CDR3 length equals 16 residues. CDR3 nucleotide sequence: TGTGCCAGCAGCTTGCAAGCTAGCGGGGGTCGGGAGACCCAGTACTTC. As protein: CASSLQASGGRETQYF.

The V gene is TRBV6-5, the J gene TRBJ2-7; the D gene is possibly TRBD2 (6 bases). The germline V gene encodes CDR1 MNHEY and CDR2 SVGAGI. Between the trimmed V and J ends, which lost 4 bases and 7 bases, there was a span of 14 bases. The CDR3 loop spans 13 amino acids. CDR3 in amino acids: CASSFPSEGEQYF. The CDR3 DNA reads TGTGCCAGCAGTTTTCCTAGCGAGGGGGAGCAGTACTTC.

The chain uses TRBV18 and TRBJ1-1, with D unclear. The CDR3 length is 12 residues. V lost 1 base to trimming and J lost 1 base, with 1 base between them. Germline V gives CDR1 KGHSH, CDR2 LQKENI. CDR3 sequence reads: CASSPQNTEAFF. The CDR3 DNA reads TGTGCCAGCTCACCACAGAACACTGAAGCTTTCTTT.

The J gene is TRBJ2-6, the V gene TRBV28; D might be TRBD1 (6 bases). V lost 8 bases to trimming and J lost 4 bases, with 12 bases between them. CDR3 length equals 14 residues. CDR1 and CDR2 (germline): MDHEN, SYDVKM. Written as DNA, the CDR3 is TGTGCCAGCCACAGGGCATCCGGGGCCAACGTCCTGACTTTC. It codes for CASHRASGANVLTF.

The chain uses TRBV5-6 and TRBJ2-7; 8 bases fit TRBD1. This CDR3 spans 17 amino acids. The germline gives CDR1 SGHDT, CDR2 YYEEEE. The junction had 8 bases not matched to a gene; V was cut back by 0 bases and J by 0 bases. The CDR3 DNA reads as TGTGCCAGCAGCTTGGGACAGGGGACCCCATCCTCCTACGAGCAGTACTTC. This gives the protein CASSLGQGTPSSYEQYF.

This chain joins TRBV6-6 and TRBJ2-7, with TRBD2 matching over 7 bases. The V segment lost 2 bases and the J segment 12 bases; nucleotides outside the gene matches: 10. CDR1 MNHNY and CDR2 SVGAGI come from the germline V gene (reference sequence). The CDR3 has 13 residues. The CDR3 region has the DNA TGTGCCAGCAGTTACCGGGAGGCGAAAGTGTTGTACTTC. It is translated as CASSYREAKVLYF.

The chain carries TRBV19 and TRBJ2-3, with TRBD2 as a possible D gene (5 bases). CDR3 length: 15 residues. The germline V gene has CDR1 LNHDA and CDR2 SQIVND (reference sequence). With 4 bases removed from V and 1 base from J, the gap between germline ends came to 12 bases. CDR3 bases: TGTGCCAGTAGTACCCTACTCGGGGGCACAGATACGCAGTATTTT. Its translation: CASSTLLGGTDTQYF.

The gene calls are TRBV6-5 and TRBJ1-4; tentative D call: TRBD1 (6 bases). V was clipped by 7 bases and J by 4 bases, with 16 bases between them. The CDR3 length is 15 residues. The V gene's germline CDR1 is MNHEY and CDR2 SVGAGI. CDR3 region: CASTRGGFGNEKLFF. The CDR3 DNA sequence: TGTGCCAGCACGAGAGGGGGATTCGGTAATGAAAAACTGTTTTTT.

V and J are TRBV27 and TRBJ1-2; 8 nucleotides line up with TRBD1. Per the germline V gene, CDR1 is MNHEY and CDR2 is SMNVEV (reference sequence). After removal of 6 bases from V and 8 bases from J, the junction contained 14 bases not matched to a gene. The length of the CDR3 is 15 residues. Here the CDR3 DNA reads TGTGCCAGCAGCCCTCAGGGGGCTAGAAGAAGAGGCTACACCTTC. This sequence encodes CASSPQGARRRGYTF.

For the CDR3, the DNA is TGTGCCAGCAGCGTCGGACAGGGGGCGAATCAGCCCCAGCATTTT. It codes for CASSVGQGANQPQHF. This rearrangement joins TRBV6-1 to TRBJ1-5; 11 bases line up with TRBD1. This CDR3 comprises 15 residues. CDR1 is MNHNS, CDR2 SASEGT, per germline. J gave up 4 bases and V 6 bases, and 5 bases lay outside the gene matches.

V gene TRBV7-2 combines with J gene TRBJ1-6, with D uncertain. This CDR3 has 13 amino acids. Germline CDR1 reads SGHTA; CDR2 reads FQGNSA. The germline V and J ends were trimmed by 8 bases and 7 bases, with 12 bases remaining between them. Here the CDR3 reads CASGRDGNSPLHF. The CDR3 region has the DNA TGTGCCAGCGGCCGGGATGGGAATTCACCCCTCCACTTT.

The CDR3: CASRIASNYGYTF. The CDR3 coding sequence is TGTGCCAGCAGAATCGCCTCTAACTATGGCTACACCTTC. The chain combines TRBV6-6 with TRBJ1-2; no clear D. The CDR3 is 13 amino acids. Germline V gives CDR1 MNHNY, CDR2 SVGAGI (reference sequence). V was shortened by 6 bases and J by 0 bases, with 8 bases between the two germline ends.

V is TRBV7-2 and J is TRBJ1-5; 7 bases agree with TRBD1. Germline CDR1 reads SGHTA; CDR2 reads FQGNSA. The CDR3 has 13 residues. Germline trimming cut 5 bases from V and 6 bases from J; bases unmatched to any gene: 4. The CDR3 DNA reads TGTGCCAGCAGCCAAAGGGGGCGTCAGCCCCAGCATTTT. This sequence encodes CASSQRGRQPQHF.

This chain connects TRBV11-2 to TRBJ2-7; 11 nucleotides line up with TRBD2. Trimming cost V 1 base and J 4 bases; bases outside gene matches: 6. The CDR3 runs to 16 residues. In germline, CDR1 is SGHAT, CDR2 FQNNGV. Written as DNA, the CDR3 is TGTGCCAGCAGCTTAGTGTCTACTAGCGGGGGTTACGAGCAGTACTTC. This translates into CASSLVSTSGGYEQYF. The variable domain in full, completed from reference TRBV11-2 and TRBJ2-7, reads EAGVAQSPRYKIIEKRQSVAFWCNPISGHATLYWYQQILGQGPKLLIQFQNNGVVDDSQLPKDRFSAERLKGVDSTLKIQPAKLEDSAVYLCASSLVSTSGGYEQYFGPGTRLTVT.

The gene calls are TRBV7-2 and TRBJ1-6, with D possibly matching TRBD1 (6 bases). Trimming left V 6 bases short and J 7 bases short, with 10 bases between. Germline assignment: CDR1 SGHTA and CDR2 FQGNSA. This CDR3 region has 13 residues. The CDR3 DNA reads as TGTGCCAGCAGTAAAGGGGGAAATTCACCCCTCCACTTT. This sequence encodes CASSKGGNSPLHF.

V usage is TRBV6-6 and J usage is TRBJ1-2, with D possibly matching TRBD1 (6 bases). V was clipped by 7 bases and J by 3 bases, with 12 bases between them. Germline values: CDR1 MNHNY, CDR2 SVGAGI (reference sequence). There are 13 residues in the CDR3. The CDR3 region is CASNKQGYYGYTF. Written as DNA, the CDR3 is TGTGCCAGCAATAAACAGGGCTACTATGGCTACACCTTC.

This clone occurred a few times. The genes are TRBV10-3 and TRBJ1-1; D is undetermined. The V end lost 4 bases, the J end lost 4 bases, and 4 bases lay between the germline ends. This CDR3 has 11 residues. Germline V CDR1 and CDR2: ENHRY, SYGVKD. The CDR3 DNA reads as TGTGCCATCAGTGGTGTCACTGAAGCTTTCTTT. Its translation is CAISGVTEAFF.

This CDR3 is CASSQAPLAGSYNEQFF. CDR3 sequence (DNA): TGTGCCAGCAGCCAAGCTCCTCTAGCGGGCTCCTACAATGAGCAGTTCTTC. The chain carries TRBV4-2 and TRBJ2-1; 8 positions match TRBD2. Germline V gives CDR1 LGHNA, CDR2 YNFKEQ. CDR3 length: 17 residues. Trimming at V came to 1 base and at J to 0 bases, leaving 5 bases not matched to a gene.

The sample holds a few counts of this clone. This chain connects TRBV28 to TRBJ2-1, with a weak D call TRBD1 (5 bases). There are 15 residues in the CDR3. Trimming cost V 2 bases and J 7 bases, with 15 bases left between them. From germline, CDR1 is MDHEN and CDR2 SYDVKM. The DNA of the CDR3 is TGTGCCAGCAGTTTAGTTTGGGCCAGGACAAATGAGCAGTTCTTC. Amino acids: CASSLVWARTNEQFF.

The chain recombines TRBV11-2 with TRBJ1-6, with TRBD1 matching 7 bases. Germline CDR1 SGHAT, CDR2 FQNNGV. The CDR3 contains 17 residues. Germline trimming cut 5 bases from V and 7 bases from J; bases unmatched to any gene: 14. CDR3 loop: CASSLLPLTGYNSPLHF. Here the CDR3 DNA reads TGTGCCAGCAGCCTCTTACCACTGACAGGGTACAATTCACCCCTCCACTTT.

Here the CDR3 DNA reads TGTGCCAGCAGCCCTCTCCGGGGCCCCTACGAGCAGTACTTC. Translating gives CASSPLRGPYEQYF. This chain connects TRBV5-4 to TRBJ2-7; perhaps D is TRBD1 or TRBD2 (5 bases each). Between the trimmed V and J ends, which lost 4 bases and 2 bases, there was a span of 13 bases. The CDR3 consists of 14 residues. Looked up from germline, CDR1 is SGHNT and CDR2 is YYREEE (reference sequence).

This clone was detected many times. This chain uses TRBV29-1 with TRBJ1-1, with D tentatively TRBD1 (6 bases). The germline gives CDR1 SQVTM, CDR2 ANQGSEA. This CDR3 is 13 amino acids long. V shed 7 bases and J shed 1 base, with 13 bases lying between them. The CDR3 loop reads CSGNRAENTEAFF. The CDR3 DNA reads TGCAGCGGGAACAGGGCGGAGAACACTGAAGCTTTCTTT.

This rearrangement joins TRBV4-3 to TRBJ2-7; 8 bases map to TRBD1. The CDR3 has 13 residues. Germline V gene data show CDR1 as LGHNA and CDR2 as YSLEER. V dropped 4 bases and J dropped 3; count of bases not matched to a gene: 2. The CDR3: CASSRDRGYEQYF. CDR3 bases: TGCGCCAGCAGCCGAGACAGGGGCTACGAGCAGTACTTC.

The chain has TRBV9 and TRBJ2-1; 8 nucleotides agree with TRBD2. CDR1 SGDLS and CDR2 YYNGEE come from the germline V gene. V was clipped by 4 bases and J by 4 bases; unmatched bases: 7. The CDR3 loop spans 15 amino acids. The CDR3: CASSLDSGGYNEQFF. The CDR3, as DNA: TGTGCCAGCAGCCTAGACAGCGGGGGATACAATGAGCAGTTCTTC.

The chain joins TRBV5-1 to TRBJ2-7, with 11 bases identical to TRBD2. Germline CDR1 and CDR2: SGHRS and YFSETQ. The V and J ends lost 0 bases and 4 bases, in that order; junction bases with no gene match: 6. The CDR3 sequence is 16 residues long. The CDR3 region has the DNA TGCGCCAGCAGCTTGGCCTTCAGACTAGCGGGATACGAGCAGTACTTC. Its translation is CASSLAFRLAGYEQYF. The full variable domain, its missing parts supplied by reference TRBV5-1 and TRBJ2-7, is KAGVTQTPRYLIKTRGQQVTLSCSPISGHRSVSWYQQTPGQGLQFLFEYFSETQRNKGNFPGRFSGRQFSNSRSEMNVSTLELGDSALYLCASSLAFRLAGYEQYFGPGTRLTVT.

This clone was recorded a few times. The genes are TRBV5-5 and TRBJ1-5; the match to TRBD1 covers 7 bases. Trimming at V came to 1 base and at J to 5 bases, leaving 15 bases not matched to a gene. In germline, CDR1 is SGHKS, CDR2 YYEKEE (reference sequence). The CDR3 is made up of 18 amino acids. CDR3 DNA sequence: TGTGCCAGCAGCTTGTACGGTCCCAGGGGGTTGAGGGATCAGCCCCAGCATTTT. This gives the protein CASSLYGPRGLRDQPQHF.